The present T cell receptor beta chain was sequenced within a study of blood T cell repertoires in COVID-19 (dated by TCRdb to about 2020). Broadly, across the study: Samples covering the acute and convalescent phases of COVID-19 were provided by collaborators in the United States, Italy and Spain. Samples came from the ongoing ImmuneRACE study (first 160 participants) plus 1,254 subjects from 6 global collaborators. The prospective study material was composed of cDNA or gDNA derived from T cells, B-cell-depleted T cells, or PBMCs. The repertoires were released in a freely available public database intended as a resource for research on the immune response to SARS-CoV-2. Nearly every sample came with metadata listing a de-identified subject ID, COVID-19 status, age in years and sex. Deeply sampled blood TCRbeta repertoires from subjects exposed to, actively infected with, or recovered from COVID-19 were included in the dataset. HLA class I and class II types, where available, came from metadata supplied by the sample provider rather than from assay-based typing. The full study reports these points: Clinical and demographic metadata were provided uncurated, with the amount varying by source and participant.

Each collaborating institution followed its own protocols to collect whole blood in K2EDTA tubes. For TCRbeta analysis, collaborators shipped samples as frozen whole blood, isolated PBMCs, or DNA extracted from either of those sample types. In regard to this clone: Its recognized antigen is unknown. No per-base quality is available; no much larger clone lies one base away.

The CDR1 and CDR2 encoded by the germline V gene (reference sequence) are LNHDA and SQIVND. Unmatched junction bases come to 9, with V trimmed by 5 bases and J by 8 bases. Reading from cysteine to phenylalanine, the CDR3 counts 15 amino acids. Of all the DNA, just the CDR3 is kept, 45 bases in frame from base 1. TCRbeta CDR3 regions were amplified from genomic DNA by means of the immunoSEQ Assay, a bias-controlled multiplex PCR. The authors' analysis ran thus. The number of nucleated cells in each sample was estimated from the amplification of reference gene primers within the assay. Sequence reads were collapsed and filtered to measure the absolute abundance of every unique TCRbeta CDR3 rearrangement. For each sample, productive Simpson clonality was calculated as the square root of Simpson's diversity index across productive rearrangements. Not all clones reach the TCRdb copy of this immuneACCESS table, which keeps in-frame sequences only. Checked studies attribute under half of the gap to unresolved V genes and leave the rest unexplained. V and J calls plus clone size are reproduced from that table; the DNA served to infer D and trimming. The table for this sample lists about 140,000 clones; around 79% of them were counted only once. Roughly 3.5% of the sample goes to the ten largest clones.

Sequenced material: peripheral blood. This chain is built from TRBV19 and TRBJ1-6, with 7 bases aligning to TRBD1. The sequence came from a man aged 60 to 75 with acute or convalescent COVID-19. The CDR3 here reads CASSSGGNEDSPLHF. The nucleotide sequence is TGTGCCAGTAGTTCAGGGGGTAACGAGGATTCACCCCTCCACTTT.